This T cell receptor beta chain stems from a study of T cells after yellow fever vaccination. From the 5' RACE reads, TCRdb called clonotypes with MiXCR, one entry per CDR3 protein. This sample carries hundreds of thousands of distinct CDR3 sequences, approximately 18% of them seen once, and the ten largest clones take 18%. The TCR comes from a man aged 18 to 30 who received the YFV17D yellow fever vaccine. Sequences were derived from PBMCs, sampled before the yellow fever booster vaccination.

The CDR3 nucleotides read TGCGCCAGCAGCTCGGGGGACAGGGGCTATGGCTACACCTTC. It yields the protein CASSSGDRGYGYTF. The chain is built from TRBV5-1 and TRBJ1-2, with TRBD1 matching over 10 bases. Losses at the gene ends were 3 bases for V and 4 bases for J; bases not matched to a gene: 3. The CDR3 has 14 amino acids. Germline lookup yields CDR1 SGHRS and CDR2 YFSETQ.